This T cell receptor (beta chain) was documented in a study of response to subunit inactivated influenza vaccine. Study observations and caveats: Authors suggested that a seasonal influenza vaccination recruits few new T cells each time.

The V gene's germline CDR1 is MDHEN and CDR2 SYDVKM. The CDR3 sequence is 16 residues long. In TCRdb, the RT-PCR reads were re-called with MiXCR into one record per CDR3 protein. Of fewer than 750,000 distinct CDR3 sequences in the sample, around 15% were seen once. A remark on this clonotype: Its antigen is still unknown.

Sequenced material: PBMCs from blood, taken approximately 12 days after vaccination. This chain uses TRBV28 with TRBJ2-3, with 10 positions matching TRBD2. The sequence came from a man aged 50-60 years who received an inactivated influenza vaccine. CDR3 region: CALGPLAGDLADTQYF. The CDR3 DNA follows: TGTGCGTTAGGTCCGCTAGCGGGAGACTTGGCAGATACGCAGTATTTT. The whole variable domain, filled in from reference TRBV28 and TRBJ2-3, reads DVKVTQSSRYLVKRTGEKVFLECVQDMDHENMFWYRQDPGLGLRLIYFSYDVKMKEKGDIPEGYSVSREKKERFSLILESASTNQTSMYLCALGPLAGDLADTQYFGPGTRLTVL.